This section outlines one TCR beta chain sequence together with its context. Its antigen is undetermined. Germline assignment: CDR1 SGHNT and CDR2 YENEEA. V was pared by 3 bases and J by 8 bases, with 11 bases between. The CDR3 is 13 amino acids. The entry originates in a study of T cell responses to AZD1222 COVID-19 vaccine. Points from the study as a whole: Epitopes outside B.1.351 and B.1.1.7 mutated regions reportedly drew nearly half of spike TCRs. Repertoire sampling occurred only after the peak T cell response. Two AZD1222 administrations were followed by greater Spike-specific TCR breadth and depth.

This table comes from immunoSEQ multiplex PCR, and its TCRdb copy is limited to in-frame clones, with some not included. The table records about 140,000 clones, just over 90% of them present only once. The chain has TRBV11-3 and TRBJ2-1; D unresolved. The specimen was peripheral blood, collected on day 0 of AZD1222 vaccination. This receptor was taken from an adult in good health. CDR3 in amino acids: CASSFPGRHEQFF. The CDR3 DNA follows: TGTGCCAGCAGCTTCCCTGGACGTCATGAGCAGTTCTTC.